The 21 T cell receptor beta chains presented below share a single source sample, sequenced in a study of T-cell reconstitution after alpha-beta-depleted transplantation in children. Preparation of the TCRbeta library used unique molecular identifiers. TCRdb processed the PCR reads anew with MiXCR; each CDR3 protein has one entry. The table lists under 300,000 distinct CDR3 sequences, about 9.6% of them singletons. The sample here was PBMCs from the stem cell graft donor, taken from the stem cell graft. The receptors shown here come from a human donor who donated a stem cell graft to a child with SCID.

This clonotype was found many times. The V call is TRBV5-1, the J call TRBJ1-1; possibly TRBD1 for D (5 bases). This CDR3 is built from 15 residues. The germline V gene has CDR1 SGHRS and CDR2 YFSETQ. V lost 0 bases to trimming and J lost 6 bases, with 15 bases between them. CDR3 sequence reads: CASSLAQGRYSEAFF. The CDR3 nucleotides read TGCGCCAGCAGCTTGGCCCAGGGACGTTACTCTGAAGCTTTCTTT.

A few counts support this clonotype. The chain uses TRBV20-1 and TRBJ1-1, with no clear D. Trimming cost V 1 base and J 6 bases, with 9 bases left between them. This CDR3 has 12 residues. The germline V gene encodes CDR1 DFQATT and CDR2 SNEGSKA (reference sequence). Here the CDR3 reads CSARGVFSEAFF. The CDR3 DNA follows: TGCAGTGCTAGAGGGGTTTTCTCTGAAGCTTTCTTT.

There are many counts of this clonotype. The rearrangement uses TRBV2 and TRBJ2-2, with 8 bases identical to TRBD2. This CDR3 spans 14 amino acids. Trimming at V came to 7 bases and at J to 4 bases, leaving 5 bases not matched to a gene. Germline CDR1 and CDR2: SNHLY and FYNNEI. The CDR3 bases are TGTGCCAGCAACGGGGGGGGCCCCACCGGGGAGCTGTTTTTT. Translated: CASNGGGPTGELFF. The full variable domain, in which reference TRBV2 and TRBJ2-2 provide the parts outside the CDR3, is EPEVTQTPSHQVTQMGQEVILRCVPISNHLYFYWYRQILGQKVEFLVSFYNNEISEKSEIFDDQFSVERPDGSNFTLKIRSTKLEDSAMYFCASNGGGPTGELFFGEGSRLTVL.

This clonotype was seen at least ten times. The chain links TRBV12-3 or TRBV12-4 to TRBJ2-4; either TRBD1 or TRBD2 may supply D (5 bases each). V lost 5 bases and J 1 base, leaving 18 bases between the germline ends. CDR3 length equals 17 residues. CDR3 sequence reads: CASSPNAGSGAKNIQYF. The CDR3 DNA is TGTGCCAGCAGTCCCAACGCGGGCTCAGGGGCCAAAAACATTCAGTACTTC.

This clonotype was seen many times. The chain has TRBV7-2 and TRBJ1-2; 7 nucleotides agree with TRBD1. V dropped 0 bases and J dropped 4; count of bases not matched to a gene: 2. Germline CDR1 is SGHTA and CDR2 is FQGNSA. The CDR3 has 14 amino acids. CDR3 protein: CASSLAGQSYGYTF. The CDR3 DNA reads TGTGCCAGCAGCTTAGCGGGACAGAGCTATGGCTACACCTTC.

This rearrangement joins TRBV28 to TRBJ2-5; TRBD2 matches at 7 bases. Germline trimming cut 5 bases from V and 5 bases from J; bases unmatched to any gene: 14. This CDR3 has 16 amino acids. Germline CDR1 reads MDHEN; CDR2 reads SYDVKM. In DNA form, the CDR3 reads TGTGCCAGCAGTCCCCAATGGGGGGGTGGAGATGAGACCCAGTACTTC. Amino acid sequence: CASSPQWGGGDETQYF.

This clonotype was counted many times. The V gene is TRBV12-3 or TRBV12-4, the J gene TRBJ2-1, with D unclear. Trimming removed 7 bases at V and 4 bases at J, with 17 bases between. There are 15 residues in the CDR3. The CDR3 spells CASTPDGRFYNEQFF. The CDR3 region has the DNA TGTGCCAGCACCCCTGACGGAAGGTTTTACAATGAGCAGTTCTTC.

This clonotype was counted at least ten times. The rearrangement joins TRBV20-1 to TRBJ2-2, with TRBD2 as a possible D gene (6 bases). Germline V lookup: CDR1 DFQATT, CDR2 SNEGSKA (reference sequence). Trimming shortened V by 1 base and J by 0 bases, and 24 bases separated the two germline ends. This CDR3 comprises 20 residues. This chain's CDR3 is CSARAVLGGRAASNTGELFF. The CDR3 DNA reads TGCAGTGCTAGAGCTGTGCTGGGGGGAAGGGCCGCTTCGAACACCGGGGAGCTGTTTTTT.

The table lists this clonotype with many counts. This chain links TRBV24-1 with TRBJ2-5; D is possibly TRBD2 (5 bases). The CDR3 runs 15 residues. V gave up 3 bases and J gave up 4 bases, with 14 bases separating them. The germline CDR1 and CDR2 sequences are KGHDR and SFDVKD. The CDR3 reads CATSDPYSVTETQYF. In nucleotides, the CDR3 is TGTGCCACCAGTGATCCTTATAGCGTTACAGAGACCCAGTACTTC.

This clonotype was seen many times. The chain uses TRBV5-1 and TRBJ1-5; D unclear. The V and J ends lost 2 bases and 2 bases respectively, with 11 bases between them. CDR1 SGHRS and CDR2 YFSETQ come from the germline V gene. CDR3 length: 15 residues. In DNA, the CDR3 is TGCGCCAGCAGCTTCGGCACCAACGGCAATCAGCCCCAGCATTTT. This encodes CASSFGTNGNQPQHF.

This clonotype was counted between two and nine times. The V gene is TRBV7-2, the J gene TRBJ1-4; D unclear. This CDR3 has 16 residues. CDR1 and CDR2 (germline): SGHTA, FQGNSA. V lost 5 bases to trimming and J lost 4 bases, with 17 bases between them. The CDR3 sequence: CASSPKNREGNEKLFF. The CDR3 nucleotides are TGTGCCAGCAGCCCCAAGAATAGGGAGGGTAATGAAAAACTGTTTTTT.

This clonotype occurred many times. CDR3 protein: CSARTLAGNEQFF. The DNA for the CDR3 is TGCAGTGCTAGAACCCTAGCGGGGAATGAGCAGTTCTTC. The chain joins TRBV20-1 to TRBJ2-1, with TRBD2 matching 9 bases. This CDR3 is 13 amino acids long. Per germline, CDR1 DFQATT and CDR2 SNEGSKA (reference sequence). V was clipped by 2 bases and J by 7 bases; unmatched bases: 3.

This clonotype was observed many times. Germline and junction disagree at one end, which may indicate a read error. This chain connects TRBV11-2 to TRBJ1-3, with D possibly TRBD1 on 5 matching bases. Germline CDR1 is SGHAT and CDR2 is FQNNGV. The length of the CDR3 is 15 residues. The DNA for the CDR3 is TGTGCCAGCAGCTCGAGGTGGGGGGTTGGAGACACCATATATTTT. Residues: CASSSRWGVGDTIYF.

This clonotype was observed many times. This chain links TRBV6-1 with TRBJ1-1; D is unresolved. The CDR3 has 13 amino acids. Germline V gene lookup returns CDR1 MNHNS and CDR2 SASEGT. V was pared by 6 bases and J by 3 bases, with 11 bases between. This CDR3 reads CASSNHVDTEAFF. CDR3 nucleotide sequence: TGTGCCAGCAGCAACCACGTCGACACTGAAGCTTTCTTT.

This clonotype was recorded many times. One junction end disagrees with the germline gene, perhaps due to a read error. This chain uses TRBV4-1 with TRBJ2-2; 8 bases line up with TRBD1. The CDR3 totals 16 residues. The V gene's germline CDR1 is MGHRA and CDR2 YSYEKL. CDR3 sequence reads: CASSQGQGAKTGELFF. The CDR3, as DNA: TGCGCCAGCAGCCAAGGTCAGGGGGCGAAGACCGGGGAGCTGTTTTTT.

A few counts support this clonotype. The CDR3 loop reads CSARYNTDTQYF. DNA for the CDR3: TGCAGTGCGCGTTACAACACAGATACGCAGTATTTT. The chain is built from TRBV20-1 and TRBJ2-3; no definite D call. V lost 6 bases to trimming and J lost 2 bases, with 9 bases between them. Germline CDR1 and CDR2: DFQATT and SNEGSKA (reference sequence). The CDR3 loop spans 12 amino acids.

This clonotype has at least ten counts. The chain couples TRBV7-6 to TRBJ1-4, with 7 positions matching TRBD1. CDR3 length: 15 residues. J lost 3 bases, V lost 5 bases, and 6 bases had no gene match. Germline CDR1 reads SGHVS; CDR2 reads FNYEAQ. The chain's CDR3 is CASSPQGMANEKLFF. The CDR3 nucleotides are TGTGCCAGCAGCCCACAGGGGATGGCTAATGAAAAACTGTTTTTT. Based on the CDR3 plus reference TRBV7-6 and TRBJ1-4, the full variable domain is GAGVSQSPRYKVTKRGQDVALRCDPISGHVSLYWYRQALGQGPEFLTYFNYEAQQDKSGLPNDRFSAERPEGSISTLTIQRTEQRDSAMYRCASSPQGMANEKLFFGSGTQLSVL.

This clonotype was seen ten or more times. The genes are TRBV6-1 and TRBJ1-4; TRBD1 matches at 9 bases. The J segment lost 10 bases and the V segment lost 8 bases, leaving 11 bases of the junction unmatched. CDR3 length: 14 residues. Germline CDR1 is MNHNS and CDR2 is SASEGT. CDR3 protein: CASGGGTGPAKLFF. DNA for the CDR3: TGTGCCAGCGGTGGCGGGACAGGGCCTGCAAAACTGTTTTTT.

This clonotype was seen repeatedly, ten times or more. The V call is TRBV7-8, the J call TRBJ1-1; D unresolved. The germline V gene has CDR1 SGHVS and CDR2 FQNEAQ. CDR3 size: 14 residues. The V gene lost 5 bases and the J gene lost 1 base, with 11 bases spanning the gap. The CDR3 nucleotides read TGTGCCAGCAGCCCCCTGGCGGGGAACACTGAAGCTTTCTTT. Its translation: CASSPLAGNTEAFF.

This clonotype has more than one count but fewer than ten. A junction end diverges from the germline sequence, so it may reflect a read error. The chain recombines TRBV9 with TRBJ1-4; no definite D call. Germline loops: CDR1 SGDLS, CDR2 YYNGEE. The CDR3 has 17 amino acids. CDR3 loop: CASSVGQSMGSAEKLFF. The CDR3 DNA sequence: TGCGCCAGCAGCGTAGGGCAGTCTATGGGGAGTGCGGAAAAACTGTTTTTT.

This clonotype has ten or more counts. This chain links TRBV5-1 with TRBJ1-4; no definite D call. Germline values: CDR1 SGHRS, CDR2 YFSETQ. Trimming left V 5 bases short and J 4 bases short, with 6 bases between. This CDR3 comprises 12 residues. The CDR3 nucleotides are TGCGCCAGCAGGGGGAATAATGAAAAACTGTTTTTT. Its translation: CASRGNNEKLFF.